The entry below describes one T cell receptor beta chain. The antigen is unknown. A much larger clone sits a single nucleotide away, making a read error possible. This specimen belongs to a study of tumor and adjacent non-tumor tissue in lung cancer. Study as a whole: Patients comprised about a dozen adenocarcinoma, a couple of squamous cell carcinoma and 1 small cell lung cancer. Study-wide findings and caveats: Top 100 clones took a larger repertoire share in normal lung. Higher tumor TCR diversity was associated with shorter survival.

Three rounds of nested PCR, following a modified ARM-PCR protocol, produced the TCRbeta library. TCRdb independently ran MiXCR on the multiplex PCR reads; one entry per CDR3 protein. The sample records around 120,000 distinct CDR3 sequences, about 66% being singletons. CDR3 length equals 15 residues. The germline V gene encodes CDR1 SGHNT and CDR2 YYREEE (reference sequence). The template was RNA from unsorted bulk tissue. Sequenced material: lung tumor tissue. The clonotype comes from a man aged 25-40 years with non-small cell lung cancer. This chain links TRBV5-4 with TRBJ1-2; D is perhaps TRBD1 (6 bases). The CDR3 reads CASSEGGGGNYVYTF. Here the CDR3 DNA reads TGTGCCAGCAGCGAGGGGGGAGGGGGGAACTATGTCTACACCTTC.